The T cell receptor beta chain under discussion was sequenced for a study of blood T cell repertoires in COVID-19 (TCRdb year 2020). A note on the overall study: The collaborator samples originated in the United States, Italy and Spain and spanned the acute and convalescent phases of COVID-19. The material from the prospective study consisted of cDNA or gDNA derived from T cells, B-cell-depleted T cells, or PBMCs. The dataset comprised deeply sampled blood TCRbeta repertoires from subjects exposed to, actively infected with, or recovered from COVID-19. A freely available public database, intended as a resource for researchers studying the immune response to SARS-CoV-2, is where the repertoires were released. The samples were drawn from the first 160 participants of the ongoing ImmuneRACE study and from 950 to 1,500 subjects provided by 6 global collaborators. The sample metadata nearly always contained a de-identified subject ID, COVID-19 status, age in years and sex. HLA class I and class II types, where available, came from metadata supplied by the sample provider rather than from assay-based typing.

Overall study outcomes, separate from this receptor: Clinical and demographic metadata were provided uncurated, with the amount varying by source and participant.

V ends up 11 bases short and J 0 bases short, with an unmatched junction base count of 6. Looking up the germline V gene yields CDR1 SGHVS and CDR2 FQNEAQ. There are 13 amino acids in the CDR3, from cysteine to phenylalanine inclusive. CDR3 DNA only is kept here, 39 bases in frame from base 1. Regarding this clone: It has no known antigen specificity. No per-base quality is available; no much larger clone lies one base away.

TCRbeta CDR3 regions were amplified from genomic DNA by means of the immunoSEQ Assay, a bias-controlled multiplex PCR. The authors processed their data as follows. Within the assay, amplification of reference gene primers was used to estimate how many nucleated cells each sample contained. To quantify the absolute abundance of each unique TCRbeta CDR3 rearrangement, sequence reads were collapsed and filtered. For each sample, productive Simpson clonality was calculated by taking the square root of Simpson's diversity index across productive rearrangements. TCRdb limited this immuneACCESS table to in-frame rearrangements with V and J called. A share of clones is missing; checked studies link under half to unresolved V genes, and the rest is unexplained. The V and J calls and the clone size are those of that table, but D and trimming were determined from the DNA. The sample profile shows just over 250,000 clones; around 87% of them were found once. Of the sample, 2% to 3% falls within the top ten clones.

Collaborating institutions collected whole blood in K2EDTA tubes following their own protocols. For TCRbeta analysis, collaborators shipped samples as frozen whole blood, isolated PBMCs, or DNA extracted from either of those sample types. The V gene is TRBV7-8 and the J gene is TRBJ2-5, with 7 middle bases fitting TRBD2. Sequences were obtained from peripheral blood. The receptor's source is a woman aged 50 to 65 with acute or convalescent COVID-19. The nucleotides are TGTGCCGCGGGGGTACTGAACCAAGAGACCCAGTACTTC. Translated, it gives CAAGVLNQETQYF.